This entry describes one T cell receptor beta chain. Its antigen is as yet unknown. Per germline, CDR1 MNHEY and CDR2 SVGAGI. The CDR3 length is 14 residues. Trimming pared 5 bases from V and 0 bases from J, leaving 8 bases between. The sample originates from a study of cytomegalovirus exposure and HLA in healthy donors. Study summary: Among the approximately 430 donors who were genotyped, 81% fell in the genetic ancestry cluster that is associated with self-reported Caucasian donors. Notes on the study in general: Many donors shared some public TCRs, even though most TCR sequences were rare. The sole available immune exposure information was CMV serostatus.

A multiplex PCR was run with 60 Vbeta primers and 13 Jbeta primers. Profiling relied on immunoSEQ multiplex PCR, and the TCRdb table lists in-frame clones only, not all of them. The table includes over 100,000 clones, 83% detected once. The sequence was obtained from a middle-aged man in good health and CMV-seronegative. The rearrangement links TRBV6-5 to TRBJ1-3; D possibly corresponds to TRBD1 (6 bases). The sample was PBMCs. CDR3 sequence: CASSLQGSGNTIYF. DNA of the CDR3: TGTGCCAGCAGTCTACAGGGCTCTGGAAACACCATATATTTT.